This is a list of T cell receptor beta chains from one sample in a study of blood T cells in healthy people across ages. TCRdb re-called the 5' RACE reads with MiXCR, one entry per CDR3 protein. The table lists about 1 million distinct CDR3 sequences, less than 25% of them singletons. This sample was shared with a second study, whose subject was T cells of mothers and their children.

Material: blood. The receptors stem from a girl aged 2-9 years in good health. The CDR3 runs from the conserved cysteine through the conserved F or W. The D gene is left open where the match is weak. Clone size, where shown, is once, few, many, or a class for clones that have expanded.

clone_size,v_call,d_call,j_call,cdr3_nt,cdr3_aa
few,TRBV12-3/TRBV12-4,.,TRBJ2-2,TGTGCCAGCAGTTTTTGGGAAATTAACACCGGGGAGCTGTTTTTT,CASSFWEINTGELFF
.,TRBV6-2/TRBV6-3,.,TRBJ2-1,TGTGCCAGCAGTTACTCTACAGTGGGACACAATGAGCAGTTCTTC,CASSYSTVGHNEQFF
many,TRBV29-1,.,TRBJ2-1,TGCAGCGTTGAAGTGGGGGAAGAGCAGTTCTTC,CSVEVGEEQFF
few,TRBV20-1,.,TRBJ1-5,TGCAGTGCTAGAGATGCTGGATCAGGGAAGGATGGTCAGCCCCAGCATTTT,CSARDAGSGKDGQPQHF
.,TRBV9,.,TRBJ2-5,TGTGCCAGCAGCGTAGAAGGAGGGTCAGAGACCCAGTACTTC,CASSVEGGSETQYF
few,TRBV28,.,TRBJ2-7,TGTGCCAGCAGTTCAGTGGAGGGTGGCTACGAGCAGTACTTC,CASSSVEGGYEQYF
few,TRBV2,.,TRBJ1-2,TGTGCCAGCAGGGTGCGTGCGGAGGTCGGCTACACCTTC,CASRVRAEVGYTF
.,TRBV9,TRBD1,TRBJ1-2,TGTGCCAGCAGCACCGGGGAGACAGGGGACTATGGCTACACCTTC,CASSTGETGDYGYTF
few,TRBV6-2/TRBV6-3,.,TRBJ1-4,TGTGCCAGCAGTTACTTAAAGGGTTGGGAAAAACTGTTTTTT,CASSYLKGWEKLFF
.,TRBV29-1,TRBD2,TRBJ2-5,TGCAGCGTCCGACTAGCGATAAAAGAGACCCAGTACTTC,CSVRLAIKETQYF
few,TRBV20-1,.,TRBJ2-1,TGCAGTGCTAGAGATTTGTGGGAGAGTATGAATGAGCAGTTCTTC,CSARDLWESMNEQFF
.,TRBV7-2,TRBD2,TRBJ2-3,TGTGCCAGCAGCTATATAGCGGGTTCCTTCACAGATACGCAGTATTTT,CASSYIAGSFTDTQYF
.,TRBV7-3,.,TRBJ2-1,TGTGCCAGCAGCGAAACGGCGAACAATGAGCAGTTCTTC,CASSETANNEQFF
few,TRBV20-1,TRBD2,TRBJ2-7,TGCAGTGCTAGAGGGACTAGCGGGGCCTCCTACGAGCAGTACTTC,CSARGTSGASYEQYF
few,TRBV5-1,TRBD2,TRBJ2-7,TGCGCCAGCAGCCTCCTGCGGGGGGACTACGAGCAGTACTTC,CASSLLRGDYEQYF
.,TRBV6-2/TRBV6-3,TRBD1,TRBJ2-1,TGTGCCAGCAGTTACCCTCCGGGACAGGCAACGGGGGAGCAGTTCTTC,CASSYPPGQATGEQFF
.,TRBV7-8,TRBD2,TRBJ2-1,TGTGCCAGCAGCTTCGCCGCTAGCGGGGGGTCCCCCTACAATGAGCAGTTCTTC,CASSFAASGGSPYNEQFF
.,TRBV6-1,.,TRBJ2-7,TGTGCCAGCAGCAGGGGGGCCGGCAATGAGCGGTTCTTC,CASSRGAGNERFF
few,TRBV25-1,.,TRBJ1-1,TGTGCCAGCAGTGAATCGAAGGGGTGGATATCCACTGAAGCTTTCTTT,CASSESKGWISTEAFF
.,TRBV15,.,TRBJ2-7,TGTGCCACCAGCAGGGGACTGCTCGAGCAGTACTTC,CATSRGLLEQYF
.,TRBV4-1,.,TRBJ1-4,TGCGCCAGCAGCCGTCAAGACAGCTCAACTAATGAAAAACTGTTTTTT,CASSRQDSSTNEKLFF
.,TRBV29-1,.,TRBJ2-2,TGCAGCGTTGAAGATCTGGGGTGGACCGGGGAGCTGTTTTTT,CSVEDLGWTGELFF